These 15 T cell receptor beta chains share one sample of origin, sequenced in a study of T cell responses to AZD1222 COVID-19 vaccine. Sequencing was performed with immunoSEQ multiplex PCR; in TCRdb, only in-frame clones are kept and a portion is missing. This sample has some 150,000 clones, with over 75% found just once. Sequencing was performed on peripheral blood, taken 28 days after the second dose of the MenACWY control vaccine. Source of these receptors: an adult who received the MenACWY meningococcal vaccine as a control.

CDR3: CASSFGTEAFF. The CDR3 DNA sequence: TGTGCCAGCAGCTTCGGGACTGAAGCTTTCTTT. J is TRBJ1-1 and V is TRBV7-2; D is unclear. This CDR3 contains 11 residues. The V gene lost 3 bases and the J gene lost 5 bases, with 4 bases spanning the gap. CDR1 and CDR2 from the germline V gene are SGHTA and FQGNSA.

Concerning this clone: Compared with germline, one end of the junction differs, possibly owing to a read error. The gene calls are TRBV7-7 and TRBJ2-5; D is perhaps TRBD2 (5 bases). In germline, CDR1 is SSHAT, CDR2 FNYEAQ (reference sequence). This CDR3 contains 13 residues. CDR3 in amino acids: CASSLGLGETQYF. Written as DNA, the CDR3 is TGTGCTAGCAGCTTAGGACTCGGTGAGACCCAGTACTTC.

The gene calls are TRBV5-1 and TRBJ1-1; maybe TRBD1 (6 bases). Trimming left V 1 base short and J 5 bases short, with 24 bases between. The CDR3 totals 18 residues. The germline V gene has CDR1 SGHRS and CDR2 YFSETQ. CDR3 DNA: TGCGCCAGCAGCTTGTACGGTCCAGGGGCCAGTCGGGGAACTGAAGCTTTCTTT. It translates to CASSLYGPGASRGTEAFF.

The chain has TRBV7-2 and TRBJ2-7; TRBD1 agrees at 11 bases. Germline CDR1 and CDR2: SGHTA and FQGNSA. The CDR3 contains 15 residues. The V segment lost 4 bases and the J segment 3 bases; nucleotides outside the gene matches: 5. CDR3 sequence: CASSWDGTGGYEQYF. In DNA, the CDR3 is TGTGCCAGCAGCTGGGACGGGACAGGGGGCTACGAGCAGTACTTC.

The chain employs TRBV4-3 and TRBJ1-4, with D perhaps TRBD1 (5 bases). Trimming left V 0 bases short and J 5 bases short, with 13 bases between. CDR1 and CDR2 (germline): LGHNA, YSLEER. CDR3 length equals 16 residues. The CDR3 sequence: CASSQDPPGLNEKLFF. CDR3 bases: TGCGCCAGCAGCCAAGATCCCCCAGGGTTAAATGAAAAACTGTTTTTT.

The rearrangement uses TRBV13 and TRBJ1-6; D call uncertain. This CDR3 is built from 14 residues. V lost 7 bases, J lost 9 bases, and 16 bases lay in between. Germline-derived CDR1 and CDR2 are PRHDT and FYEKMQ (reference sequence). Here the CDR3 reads CASTRGGSGSPLHF. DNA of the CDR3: TGTGCCAGCACCCGCGGCGGTTCCGGTTCACCCCTCCACTTT. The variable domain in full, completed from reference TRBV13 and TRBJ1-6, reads AAGVIQSPRHLIKEKRETATLKCYPIPRHDTVYWYQQGPGQDPQFLISFYEKMQSDKGSIPDRFSAQQFSDYHSELNMSSLELGDSALYFCASTRGGSGSPLHFGNGTRLTVT.

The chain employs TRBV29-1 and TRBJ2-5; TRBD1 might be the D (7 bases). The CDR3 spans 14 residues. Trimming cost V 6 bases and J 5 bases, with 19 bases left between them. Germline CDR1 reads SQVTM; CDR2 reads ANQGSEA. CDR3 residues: CSVIYRGGSETQYF. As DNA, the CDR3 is TGCAGCGTAATTTACAGGGGAGGAAGCGAGACCCAGTACTTC. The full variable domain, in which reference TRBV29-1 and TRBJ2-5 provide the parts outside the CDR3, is SAVISQKPSRDICQRGTSLTIQCQVDSQVTMMFWYRQQPGQSLTLIATANQGSEATYESGFVIDKFPISRPNLTFSTLTVSNMSPEDSSIYLCSVIYRGGSETQYFGPGTRLLVL.

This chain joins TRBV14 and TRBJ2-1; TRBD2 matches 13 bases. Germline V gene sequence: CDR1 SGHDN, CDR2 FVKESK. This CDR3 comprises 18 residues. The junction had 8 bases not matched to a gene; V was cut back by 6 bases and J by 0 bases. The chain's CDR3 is CASSPGTSGASSYNEQFF. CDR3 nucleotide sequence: TGTGCCAGCAGTCCCGGGACTAGCGGGGCCAGCTCCTACAATGAGCAGTTCTTC.

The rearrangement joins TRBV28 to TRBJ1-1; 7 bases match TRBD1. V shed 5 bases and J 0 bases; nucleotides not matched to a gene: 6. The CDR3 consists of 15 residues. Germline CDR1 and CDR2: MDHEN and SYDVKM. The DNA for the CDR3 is TGTGCCAGCAGTGGACGGACAGGAATGAACACTGAAGCTTTCTTT. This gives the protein CASSGRTGMNTEAFF.

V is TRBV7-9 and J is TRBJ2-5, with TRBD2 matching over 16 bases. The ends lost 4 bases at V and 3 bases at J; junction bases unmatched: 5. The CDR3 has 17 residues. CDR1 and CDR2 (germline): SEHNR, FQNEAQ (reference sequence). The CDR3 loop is CASSSGTSGGAEETQYF. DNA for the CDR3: TGTGCCAGCAGCTCAGGGACTAGCGGGGGGGCCGAAGAGACCCAGTACTTC.

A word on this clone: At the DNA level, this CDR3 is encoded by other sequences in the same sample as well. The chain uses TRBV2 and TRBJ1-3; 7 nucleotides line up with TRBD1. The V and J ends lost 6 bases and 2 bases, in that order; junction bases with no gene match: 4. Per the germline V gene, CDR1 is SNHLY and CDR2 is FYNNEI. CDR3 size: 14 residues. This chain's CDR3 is CASRETGPGNTIYF. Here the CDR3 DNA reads TGTGCCAGCAGGGAGACAGGGCCTGGAAACACCATATATTTT.

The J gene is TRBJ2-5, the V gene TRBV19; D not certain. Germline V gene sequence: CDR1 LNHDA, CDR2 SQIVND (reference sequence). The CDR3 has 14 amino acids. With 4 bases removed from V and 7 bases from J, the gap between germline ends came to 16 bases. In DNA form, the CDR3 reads TGTGCCAGTAGTACCACTGGGGAAATCGGGACCCAGTACTTC. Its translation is CASSTTGEIGTQYF.

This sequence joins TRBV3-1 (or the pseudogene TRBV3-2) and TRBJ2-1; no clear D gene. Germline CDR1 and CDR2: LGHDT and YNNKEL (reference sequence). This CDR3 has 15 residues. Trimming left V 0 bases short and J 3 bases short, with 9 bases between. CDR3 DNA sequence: TGTGCCAGCAGCCAAGAGTTATTTCGCTACAATGAGCAGTTCTTC. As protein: CASSQELFRYNEQFF.

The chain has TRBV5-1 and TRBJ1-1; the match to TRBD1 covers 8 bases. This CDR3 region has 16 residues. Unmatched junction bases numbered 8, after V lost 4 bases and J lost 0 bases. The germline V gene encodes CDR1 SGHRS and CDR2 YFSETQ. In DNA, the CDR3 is TGCGCCAGCAGCCAAGGACAGGGATTGTTGAACACTGAAGCTTTCTTT. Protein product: CASSQGQGLLNTEAFF.

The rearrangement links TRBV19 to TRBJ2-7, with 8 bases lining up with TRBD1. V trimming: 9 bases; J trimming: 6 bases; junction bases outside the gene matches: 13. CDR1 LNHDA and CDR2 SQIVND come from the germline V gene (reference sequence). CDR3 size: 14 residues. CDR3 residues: CASQGTGGFREQYF. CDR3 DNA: TGTGCCAGCCAGGGGACAGGTGGTTTTCGCGAGCAGTACTTC.